The 14 T cell receptor beta chains below all came from one sample that was sequenced in a study of cytomegalovirus exposure and HLA in healthy donors. Primers: 60 Vbeta forward and 13 Jbeta reverse. Using immunoSEQ multiplex PCR, the repertoire was profiled, and TCRdb retains in-frame clones only, with some absent. The data show approximately 100,000 clones, about 79% seen once. Material for sequencing was PBMCs. The source of these receptors is a man aged 50-60 years in good health and CMV-seropositive.

V and J are TRBV4-1 and TRBJ2-7, with D perhaps TRBD2 (7 bases). The V gene's germline CDR1 is MGHRA and CDR2 YSYEKL. V lost 2 bases, J lost 3 bases, and 14 bases lay in between. This CDR3 region has 15 residues. The chain's CDR3 is CASSQIGGGGYEQYF. The CDR3 bases are TGCGCCAGCAGCCAAATTGGGGGAGGGGGCTACGAGCAGTACTTC.

This chain connects TRBV19 to TRBJ1-2, with a possible D match to TRBD1 (5 bases). Germline lookup yields CDR1 LNHDA and CDR2 SQIVND (reference sequence). V lost 2 bases, J lost 9 bases, and 13 bases lay in between. The CDR3 is 13 residues long. The DNA for the CDR3 is TGTGCCAGTAGTATATGGGGCCCCTCGAGCTACACCTTC. It translates to CASSIWGPSSYTF. The variable domain in full, completed from reference TRBV19 and TRBJ1-2, reads DGGITQSPKYLFRKEGQNVTLSCEQNLNHDAMYWYRQDPGQGLRLIYYSQIVNDFQKGDIAEGYSVSREKKESFPLTVTSAQKNPTAFYLCASSIWGPSSYTFGSGTRLTVV.

The chain employs TRBV9 and TRBJ1-3; D call uncertain. CDR3 length equals 17 residues. Germline CDR1 SGDLS, CDR2 YYNGEE. The V end was cut by 5 bases, the J end by 0 bases, with 18 bases between. DNA of the CDR3: TGTGCCAGCAGTAAGGCCCCCGACTATTCCTCTGGAAACACCATATATTTT. Translated: CASSKAPDYSSGNTIYF.

The chain links TRBV19 to TRBJ2-7; no clear D. The germline V and J ends were trimmed by 3 bases and 3 bases, with 9 bases remaining between them. This CDR3 has 13 amino acids. Per germline, CDR1 LNHDA and CDR2 SQIVND (reference sequence). The CDR3 sequence is CASSMNLLYEQYF. The DNA for the CDR3 is TGTGCCAGTAGTATGAACCTACTCTACGAGCAGTACTTC. Filled out from reference TRBV19 and TRBJ2-7, the complete variable domain reads DGGITQSPKYLFRKEGQNVTLSCEQNLNHDAMYWYRQDPGQGLRLIYYSQIVNDFQKGDIAEGYSVSREKKESFPLTVTSAQKNPTAFYLCASSMNLLYEQYFGPGTRLTVT.

This clone has more than one count but fewer than ten. The chain joins TRBV9 to TRBJ2-1; TRBD2 agrees at 11 bases. This CDR3 spans 15 amino acids. CDR1 and CDR2 from the germline V gene are SGDLS and YYNGEE. With 3 bases clipped from V and 5 bases from J, the junction kept 4 bases outside the gene matches. The CDR3 region is CASSGGLAGDNEQFF. The CDR3 nucleotides read TGTGCCAGCAGCGGAGGACTAGCGGGTGACAATGAGCAGTTCTTC.

In its sample, this clone was seen once. V and J are TRBV5-4 and TRBJ2-1; 10 bases are a match to TRBD2. The germline V gene has CDR1 SGHNT and CDR2 YYREEE (reference sequence). The CDR3 is 14 amino acids. The trim removed 3 bases at V and 6 bases at J, leaving 3 bases unmatched. The CDR3: CASSSRLAGNEQFF. The CDR3, as DNA: TGTGCCAGCAGCTCAAGACTAGCGGGCAATGAGCAGTTCTTC.

This chain links TRBV7-3 with TRBJ2-1; weak D call: TRBD1 (7 bases). V was shortened by 5 bases and J by 10 bases, with 21 bases between the two germline ends. The CDR3 loop spans 15 amino acids. The germline V gene encodes CDR1 SGHTA and CDR2 FQGTGA. The CDR3 DNA reads as TGTGCCAGCAGCCCTCCCGGGACAGCTGGGGGGGAGCAGTTCTTC. Translating it yields CASSPPGTAGGEQFF.

The chain uses TRBV19 and TRBJ1-5; TRBD1 matches 10 bases. CDR3 length equals 17 residues. V shed 4 bases and J 6 bases; nucleotides not matched to a gene: 12. Germline loops: CDR1 LNHDA, CDR2 SQIVND (reference sequence). This chain's CDR3 is CASSTFDRGRVGQPQHF. The CDR3 DNA is TGTGCCAGTAGTACTTTTGACAGGGGGCGCGTTGGTCAGCCCCAGCATTTT.

The chain combines TRBV6-1 with TRBJ2-3, with 7 nucleotides matching TRBD2. The CDR3 is 11 residues long. In germline, CDR1 is MNHNS, CDR2 SASEGT. Written as DNA, the CDR3 is TGTGGAGCGGGACCTACAGATACGCAGTATTTT. Translation gives CGAGPTDTQYF.

The rearrangement links TRBV4-1 to TRBJ2-3; TRBD2 matches at 16 bases. Per the germline V gene, CDR1 is MGHRA and CDR2 is YSYEKL. The CDR3 contains 19 residues. V was clipped by 3 bases and J by 2 bases; unmatched bases: 8. Written as DNA, the CDR3 is TGCGCCAGCAGCCAGAGACCCGGGACTAGCGGGAGGGCCACAGATACGCAGTATTTT. Amino acid sequence: CASSQRPGTSGRATDTQYF.

This chain links TRBV7-8 with TRBJ1-5; 7 bases fit TRBD1. Germline CDR1 SGHVS, CDR2 FQNEAQ. V was pared by 0 bases and J by 2 bases, with 4 bases of the junction left unmatched. This CDR3 is built from 16 residues. The chain's CDR3 is CASSLAQGEGNQPQHF. CDR3 in DNA: TGTGCCAGCAGCTTAGCGCAGGGGGAAGGCAATCAGCCCCAGCATTTT.

This chain uses TRBV5-8 with TRBJ1-1; 10 positions match TRBD1. Germline-derived CDR1 and CDR2 are SGHTS and YDEGEE. This CDR3 has 15 residues. The trim removed 2 bases at V and 2 bases at J, leaving 3 bases unmatched. This chain's CDR3 is CASSFGDRGNTEAFF. CDR3 in DNA: TGTGCCAGCAGCTTTGGGGACAGGGGAAACACTGAAGCTTTCTTT.

Concerning this clone: Different DNA sequences within this sample yield the same CDR3. This chain links TRBV14 with TRBJ2-7; TRBD1 is a possible D gene (5 bases). With 4 bases removed from V and 0 bases from J, the gap between germline ends came to 7 bases. The CDR3 sequence is 13 residues long. From germline, CDR1 is SGHDN and CDR2 FVKESK. The DNA of the CDR3 is TGTGCCAGCAGCCCGGACAACTCCTACGAGCAGTACTTC. It codes for CASSPDNSYEQYF.

The chain is built from TRBV5-4 and TRBJ2-1; TRBD2 might be the D (6 bases). The CDR3 covers 16 residues. Per the germline V gene, CDR1 is SGHNT and CDR2 is YYREEE (reference sequence). V lost 2 bases to trimming and J lost 1 base, with 13 bases between them. The CDR3 DNA follows: TGTGCCAGCAGCTTTGGAGGGGTGGGGTCCTACAATGAGCAGTTCTTC. Its protein product is CASSFGGVGSYNEQFF.